One and the same sample provided the 28 T cell receptor beta chains below, sequenced in a study of blood T cell repertoires in COVID-19. TCRdb's copy holds only in-frame clones and misses some; the assay was immunoSEQ multiplex PCR. The sample lists a few hundred thousand clones, around four fifths seen once, with less than 3.5% in the top ten. Sequenced sample: peripheral blood. The origin of the receptors is a man aged 50 to 59 with active or convalescent COVID-19.

The sample holds a few counts of this clone. Other DNA variants within this sample encode the same CDR3. The chain joins TRBV5-1 to TRBJ2-1; 11 nucleotides align to TRBD1. This CDR3 is 15 amino acids long. Looked up from germline, CDR1 is SGHRS and CDR2 is YFSETQ. With 4 bases clipped from V and 4 bases from J, the junction kept 4 bases outside the gene matches. The CDR3 nucleotides read TGCGCCAGCAGCCTCGGACAGGGGGCTTACAATGAGCAGTTCTTC. This encodes CASSLGQGAYNEQFF.

The chain recombines TRBV4-3 with TRBJ2-3, with 7 bases fitting TRBD2. Trimming removed 0 bases from V and 3 bases from J; junction bases left unmatched: 3. Germline loops: CDR1 LGHNA, CDR2 YSLEER. This CDR3 has 15 residues. CDR3 sequence (DNA): TGCGCCAGCAGCCAAGATTGGGGGGGTACAGATACGCAGTATTTT. Its protein is CASSQDWGGTDTQYF.

The rearrangement links TRBV7-2 to TRBJ2-4; D not certain. The germline V gene has CDR1 SGHTA and CDR2 FQGNSA. The V gene lost 3 bases and the J gene lost 6 bases, with 21 bases spanning the gap. The CDR3 runs to 17 residues. CDR3 sequence: CASSFNSLLSQGNIQYF. Written as DNA, the CDR3 is TGTGCCAGCAGCTTTAACAGCCTATTGAGCCAAGGAAACATTCAGTACTTC.

The chain is built from TRBV3-1 (or the pseudogene TRBV3-2) and TRBJ2-7, with D unclear. V was clipped by 1 base and J by 2 bases, with 12 bases between them. CDR1 is LGHDT and CDR2 is YNNKEL in the germline V gene (reference sequence). CDR3 length equals 15 residues. The CDR3 coding sequence is TGTGCCAGCAGCCAAGGAACTCTTAGCACCTACGAGCAGTACTTC. It is translated as CASSQGTLSTYEQYF.

The V call is TRBV7-3, the J call TRBJ2-2; D is perhaps TRBD2 (5 bases). CDR3 length equals 17 residues. The germline gives CDR1 SGHTA, CDR2 FQGTGA. V was clipped by 2 bases and J by 0 bases, with 13 bases between them. The CDR3 DNA follows: TGTGCCAGCAGCTTATTAAGCGGCCGCCCGAACACCGGGGAGCTGTTTTTT. Translating it yields CASSLLSGRPNTGELFF.

CDR3 nucleotide sequence: TGTGCCTGGATGAGAGGGGGCTCTTCAAACATTCAGTACTTC. This encodes CAWMRGGSSNIQYF. This chain joins TRBV30 and TRBJ2-4; 7 bases are a match to TRBD1. Per germline, CDR1 GTSNPN and CDR2 SVGIG (reference sequence). V shed 4 bases and J 6 bases; nucleotides not matched to a gene: 9. This CDR3 region has 14 residues.

As to this clone: Other DNA sequences from this sample encode an identical CDR3 as well. The chain uses TRBV18 and TRBJ1-6; 8 nucleotides line up with TRBD1. The V gene end was trimmed by 6 bases and the J gene end by 7 bases; junction bases not matched to a gene: 5. Germline assignment: CDR1 KGHSH and CDR2 LQKENI. The CDR3 has 14 residues. This CDR3 reads CASSLGQGNSPLHF. CDR3 coding DNA: TGTGCCAGCTCTCTTGGACAGGGAAATTCACCCCTCCACTTT.

The chain joins TRBV5-1 to TRBJ2-3; 8 bases align to TRBD2. J was trimmed by 5 bases and V by 4 bases; bases with no gene match: 9. Germline CDR1 and CDR2: SGHRS and YFSETQ. The length of the CDR3 is 15 residues. CDR3 region: CASSDIAGGVDTQYF. Here the CDR3 DNA reads TGCGCCAGCAGCGACATCGCGGGGGGTGTAGATACGCAGTATTTT.

The rearrangement uses TRBV4-1 and TRBJ1-3; 7 nucleotides align to TRBD1. Germline values: CDR1 MGHRA, CDR2 YSYEKL. V shed 0 bases, J shed 2 bases, and the junction held 4 bases outside the gene matches. The CDR3 has 16 residues. CDR3 in amino acids: CASSQDPTGAGNTIYF. In DNA, the CDR3 is TGCGCCAGCAGCCAAGATCCCACAGGGGCTGGAAACACCATATATTTT.

This clone came up a few times. The genes are TRBV18 and TRBJ1-5; D ambiguous. V lost 6 bases and J 6 bases, leaving 12 bases between the germline ends. Germline V CDR1 and CDR2: KGHSH, LQKENI. The CDR3 covers 13 residues. CDR3 coding DNA: TGTGCCAGCTCGGAGGGAAATAGTCAGCCCCAGCATTTT. It yields the protein CASSEGNSQPQHF.

This chain links TRBV19 with TRBJ1-1, with no clear D. Germline CDR1 reads LNHDA; CDR2 reads SQIVND (reference sequence). The CDR3 contains 17 residues. Trimming took off 3 bases at V and 0 bases at J, with 17 bases between the two ends. CDR3 loop: CASSIPQAGGVNTEAFF. The DNA of the CDR3 is TGTGCCAGTAGTATCCCGCAGGCCGGAGGTGTGAACACTGAAGCTTTCTTT.

This clone was counted only a few times. The chain couples TRBV7-2 to TRBJ1-1, with 7 bases identical to TRBD1. Germline CDR1 and CDR2: SGHTA and FQGNSA. The CDR3 extends over 13 amino acids. Germline trimming cut 3 bases from V and 4 bases from J; bases unmatched to any gene: 2. The CDR3: CASSFTGVTEAFF. In DNA form, the CDR3 reads TGTGCCAGCAGCTTTACAGGGGTCACTGAAGCTTTCTTT.

V usage is TRBV9 and J usage is TRBJ2-3; D remains unclear. Trimming removed 0 bases at V and 4 bases at J, with 6 bases between. CDR1 is SGDLS, CDR2 YYNGEE, per germline. This CDR3 is 13 amino acids long. The CDR3 region is CASSVVLPDTQYF. In DNA form, the CDR3 reads TGTGCCAGCAGCGTAGTCCTCCCAGATACGCAGTATTTT.

This chain links TRBV5-6 with TRBJ2-3; no clear D gene. Germline CDR1 reads SGHDT; CDR2 reads YYEEEE. The CDR3 sequence is 16 residues long. Deletions cut 4 bases from V and 0 bases from J, with 15 bases between. The CDR3 loop is CASSPWRSDSTDTQYF. DNA of the CDR3: TGTGCCAGCAGCCCTTGGCGGTCAGATAGCACAGATACGCAGTATTTT.

Ten or more counts support this clone. The chain has TRBV6-6 and TRBJ2-1, with 11 bases aligning to TRBD2. J gave up 7 bases and V 5 bases, and 7 bases lay outside the gene matches. Germline V gene data show CDR1 as MNHNY and CDR2 as SVGAGI (reference sequence). The CDR3 contains 15 residues. CDR3 in amino acids: CASSSSGRAQNEQFF. As DNA, the CDR3 is TGTGCCAGCAGTAGTAGCGGGAGGGCGCAGAATGAGCAGTTCTTC.

The rearrangement joins TRBV5-3 to TRBJ2-7, with 8 bases identical to TRBD2. TRBV5-3 is labeled an ORF, and its function is uncertain. The J segment lost 2 bases and the V segment lost 1 base, leaving 5 bases of the junction unmatched. CDR3 length equals 15 residues. This CDR3 reads CARSLQRELAYEQYF. CDR3 nucleotide sequence: TGTGCCAGAAGCTTGCAGCGGGAGTTGGCCTACGAGCAGTACTTC.

This clone has just one count. This chain connects TRBV29-1 to TRBJ1-2, with no clear D. Germline V CDR1 and CDR2: SQVTM, ANQGSEA. V gave up 3 bases and J gave up 6 bases, with 5 bases separating them. The CDR3 runs to 10 residues. This CDR3 reads CSVDRDGYTF. As DNA, the CDR3 is TGCAGCGTTGATCGGGATGGCTACACCTTC.

The rearrangement joins TRBV25-1 to TRBJ1-3, with 10 bases aligning to TRBD1. Losses at the gene ends were 1 base for V and 3 bases for J; bases not matched to a gene: 9. From germline, CDR1 is MGHDK and CDR2 SYGVNS. This CDR3 is 18 amino acids long. The CDR3 is CASSELGRQGARGNTIYF. The CDR3 DNA is TGTGCCAGCAGTGAATTAGGGAGACAGGGGGCTCGTGGAAACACCATATATTTT.

The count of this clone is one. This chain connects TRBV7-8 to TRBJ1-1; TRBD1 agrees at 7 bases. V dropped 5 bases and J dropped 1; count of bases not matched to a gene: 7. This CDR3 contains 15 residues. The germline V gene encodes CDR1 SGHVS and CDR2 FQNEAQ. CDR3 region: CASSPTGQSNTEAFF. CDR3 DNA: TGTGCCAGCAGCCCTACGGGACAGTCGAACACTGAAGCTTTCTTT.

The V and J genes are TRBV5-1 and TRBJ1-4, with 8 bases that match TRBD1. Per the germline V gene, CDR1 is SGHRS and CDR2 is YFSETQ. The CDR3 runs 17 residues. Losses at the gene ends were 0 bases for V and 0 bases for J; bases not matched to a gene: 4. CDR3 DNA: TGCGCCAGCAGCTTGGGACAGGGGACTGCAACTAATGAAAAACTGTTTTTT. It specifies CASSLGQGTATNEKLFF.

V and J are TRBV2 and TRBJ2-7; 13 bases align to TRBD2. CDR3 length: 19 residues. V gave up 3 bases and J gave up 0 bases; unmatched junction bases: 11. CDR1 and CDR2 from the germline V gene are SNHLY and FYNNEI. CDR3 bases: TGTGCCAGCAGTGACCCTGGACTAGCGGGGGAGGCTCACTCCTACGAGCAGTACTTC. Its translation: CASSDPGLAGEAHSYEQYF.

The chain employs TRBV3-1 (or the pseudogene TRBV3-2) and TRBJ2-7; 10 bases agree with TRBD1. The CDR3 has 17 residues. The junction had 9 bases not matched to a gene; V was cut back by 4 bases and J by 0 bases. Per the germline V gene, CDR1 is LGHDT and CDR2 is YNNKEL (reference sequence). CDR3 protein: CASSRDRGSFISYEQYF. In DNA form, the CDR3 reads TGTGCCAGCAGCCGGGACAGGGGTTCTTTTATCTCCTACGAGCAGTACTTC.

The chain couples TRBV2 to TRBJ2-5; the match to TRBD1 covers 7 bases. V gave up 7 bases and J gave up 5 bases; unmatched junction bases: 7. CDR3 length: 13 residues. Germline assignment: CDR1 SNHLY and CDR2 FYNNEI. CDR3 sequence (DNA): TGTGCCAGCACCTACGGCAGGGGGGAGACCCAGTACTTC. This codes for CASTYGRGETQYF.

The chain couples TRBV19 to TRBJ2-7; maybe TRBD1 (5 bases). The ends were cut back, 0 bases at V and 2 bases at J, with 11 bases in the middle. This CDR3 contains 15 residues. Germline V gives CDR1 LNHDA, CDR2 SQIVND (reference sequence). CDR3 sequence: CASSIDGAKTYEQYF. DNA for the CDR3: TGTGCCAGTAGTATAGATGGGGCGAAAACCTACGAGCAGTACTTC.

The chain has TRBV19 and TRBJ1-5, with D possibly being TRBD1 (5 bases). The germline CDR1 and CDR2 sequences are LNHDA and SQIVND (reference sequence). The CDR3 consists of 18 residues. Trimming pared 1 base from V and 2 bases from J, leaving 18 bases between. CDR3 residues: CASSIGPTAGRGNQPQHF. CDR3 DNA: TGTGCCAGTAGTATAGGACCGACAGCGGGACGAGGCAATCAGCCCCAGCATTTT.

Notes on this clone: The same CDR3 can be traced to other DNA sequences in this sample. This sequence joins TRBV30 and TRBJ1-4; no firm D call. Germline CDR1 is GTSNPN and CDR2 is SVGIG (reference sequence). This CDR3 is built from 14 residues. Trimming stripped 2 bases from V and 0 bases from J, with 7 bases between. CDR3 loop: CAWSRGATNEKLFF. The CDR3 DNA is TGTGCCTGGAGTCGCGGTGCAACTAATGAAAAACTGTTTTTT.

The chain is built from TRBV3-1 (or the pseudogene TRBV3-2) and TRBJ1-1; D uncertain. The CDR3 spans 14 residues. V shed 4 bases and J shed 0 bases, with 9 bases lying between them. The germline V gene has CDR1 LGHDT and CDR2 YNNKEL (reference sequence). CDR3 nucleotides: TGTGCCAGCAGCCTCGGGATATTGAACACTGAAGCTTTCTTT. Protein sequence: CASSLGILNTEAFF.

The chain employs TRBV4-1 and TRBJ2-7; TRBD2 aligns across 11 bases. This CDR3 contains 15 residues. Germline CDR1 and CDR2: MGHRA and YSYEKL. Germline trimming cut 4 bases from V and 3 bases from J; bases unmatched to any gene: 5. The CDR3 bases are TGCGCCAGCAGCCTCCTCGGGACTAGCGGCTACGAGCAGTACTTC. Its translation is CASSLLGTSGYEQYF.